The rows below give T cell receptor beta chains drawn from one sample of a study of T cell responses to AZD1222 COVID-19 vaccine. Sequencing used immunoSEQ multiplex PCR; TCRdb keeps in-frame clones, though not all of them. The sample consists of 100,000 to 120,000 clones, 82% of them appearing once. Sequences were derived from peripheral blood, sampled on day 0 of AZD1222 vaccination. The receptors shown here come from an adult in good health. Both conserved end residues are part of each CDR3. Each record gives: J gene, clone size, D gene, V gene, CDR3 DNA, CDR3 protein. A D gene is named only where the DNA matches it firmly. A row's size may be missing; if present it is once, few, many or a size class.

J: TRBJ1-6
size: once
D: NA
V: TRBV7-2
DNA: TGTGCCAGCAGTCAAGTCGGCGATTCACCCCTCCACTTT
CDR3: CASSQVGDSPLHF

J: TRBJ2-1
size: NA
D: NA
V: TRBV19
DNA: TGTGCCAGTAGGGCAGGGAGCTCCTACAATGAGCAGTTCTTC
CDR3: CASRAGSSYNEQFF

J: TRBJ2-6
size: NA
D: NA
V: TRBV14
DNA: TGTGCCAGCAGCCGGACCATGAGTGGGGCCAACGTCCTGACTTTC
CDR3: CASSRTMSGANVLTF

J: TRBJ2-2
size: NA
D: TRBD2
V: TRBV30
DNA: TGTGCCTGCCTGCGGGGGGGCGGGAGCACCGGGGAGCTGTTTTTT
CDR3: CACLRGGGSTGELFF

J: TRBJ2-5
size: NA
D: TRBD2
V: TRBV2
DNA: TGTGCCAGCACCCCGCTGCCCCGGGGGGGTGGGACCCAGTACTTC
CDR3: CASTPLPRGGGTQYF

J: TRBJ2-1
size: NA
D: NA
V: TRBV24-1
DNA: TGTGCCACCAGTGACCCTACAGGCTACAATGAGCAGTTCTTC
CDR3: CATSDPTGYNEQFF

J: TRBJ2-3
size: NA
D: TRBD2
V: TRBV25-1
DNA: TGTGCCACCCGGGGGGGGCAGGGGGATACGCAGTATTTT
CDR3: CATRGGQGDTQYF

J: TRBJ2-5
size: NA
D: NA
V: TRBV7-8
DNA: TGTGCCAGCAGCTTAGATGTGGAGACCCAGTACTTC
CDR3: CASSLDVETQYF

J: TRBJ2-7
size: NA
D: NA
V: TRBV19
DNA: TGTGCCAGTAGGCACACAGGGAGACGCAGCGAGCAGTACTTC
CDR3: CASRHTGRRSEQYF

J: TRBJ2-1
size: NA
D: NA
V: TRBV9
DNA: TGTGCCAGCAGCGTGGGGAAACAGACCTACAATGAGCAGTTCTTC
CDR3: CASSVGKQTYNEQFF

J: TRBJ1-4
size: NA
D: NA
V: TRBV5-8
DNA: TGTGCCAGCAGACTCGTGGGGACTAATGAAAAACTGTTTTTT
CDR3: CASRLVGTNEKLFF

J: TRBJ2-1
size: NA
D: NA
V: TRBV11-2
DNA: TGTGCCAGCACCTACCAGGGCAATGAGCAGTTCTTC
CDR3: CASTYQGNEQFF

J: TRBJ1-1
size: NA
D: NA
V: TRBV5-1
DNA: TGCGCCAGTGGAGAACAGGGATCTAACACTGAAGCTTTCTTT
CDR3: CASGEQGSNTEAFF

J: TRBJ1-4
size: NA
D: NA
V: TRBV2
DNA: TGTGCCAGCAGTGAACGGGACCTTGCCAATGAAAAACTGTTTTTT
CDR3: CASSERDLANEKLFF

J: TRBJ1-3
size: NA
D: TRBD1
V: TRBV11-2
DNA: TGTGCCAGCAGGCGGTCGGGACAGGGGGCTTCTGGAAACACCATATATTTT
CDR3: CASRRSGQGASGNTIYF

J: TRBJ1-2
size: NA
D: TRBD1
V: TRBV5-6
DNA: TGTGCCAGCAGAGACCGGGACAGGGGGGATCGGGTCTATGGCTACACCTTC
CDR3: CASRDRDRGDRVYGYTF

J: TRBJ1-4
size: NA
D: NA
V: TRBV14
DNA: TGTGCCAGCAGCCGTGCCCGAGGGGAAAAACTGTTTTTT
CDR3: CASSRARGEKLFF

J: TRBJ1-1
size: NA
D: NA
V: TRBV12-3/TRBV12-4
DNA: TGTGCCAGCAGTTTGGGTAGAGGCACTGAAGCTTTCTTT
CDR3: CASSLGRGTEAFF

J: TRBJ1-2
size: few
D: TRBD1
V: TRBV6-2/TRBV6-3
DNA: TGTGCCAGCAGTTTGGGACAGGGCTTGGGAGTCGATGGCTACACCTTC
CDR3: CASSLGQGLGVDGYTF

J: TRBJ2-2
size: medium-sized
D: NA
V: TRBV25-1
DNA: TGTGCCAGCAGTGTGAGGGGTCTTGACACCGGGGAGCTGTTTTTT
CDR3: CASSVRGLDTGELFF

J: TRBJ1-1
size: NA
D: TRBD1
V: TRBV29-1
DNA: TGCAGCACCCTAACAGGGGGGGACACTGAAGCTTTCTTT
CDR3: CSTLTGGDTEAFF

J: TRBJ2-3
size: NA
D: NA
V: TRBV5-6
DNA: TGTGCCAGCAGCTTACAGGGATCCACAGATACGCAGTATTTT
CDR3: CASSLQGSTDTQYF

J: TRBJ1-6
size: NA
D: NA
V: TRBV10-3
DNA: TGTGCCATCAGTGAGATAGGGGAAAATTCACCCCTCCACTTT
CDR3: CAISEIGENSPLHF

J: TRBJ1-2
size: NA
D: TRBD1
V: TRBV4-3
DNA: TGCGCCAGCAGCCACGCTGACAGGGCACGAGGCTACACCTTC
CDR3: CASSHADRARGYTF

J: TRBJ2-5
size: NA
D: TRBD2
V: TRBV4-3
DNA: TGCGCCAGCAGCCAAGCACTAGCGGGGGGGCCTGCCCAGTACTTC
CDR3: CASSQALAGGPAQYF

J: TRBJ1-1
size: NA
D: TRBD1
V: TRBV10-2
DNA: TGCGCCAGCAGTGGACAGGGTTCGAACACTGAAGCTTTCTTT
CDR3: CASSGQGSNTEAFF

J: TRBJ2-3
size: NA
D: NA
V: TRBV5-1
DNA: TGCGCCAGCAGCTTCCGCCTAGGAGCGGCAGATACGCAGTATTTT
CDR3: CASSFRLGAADTQYF

J: TRBJ2-7
size: NA
D: TRBD2
V: TRBV4-2
DNA: TGTGCCAGCAGCCAAGATTCTAGCGGGGCCTACGAGCAGTACTTC
CDR3: CASSQDSSGAYEQYF

J: TRBJ1-3
size: NA
D: NA
V: TRBV11-2
DNA: TGTGCCAGCAGCTTAGAGCAAGGTTTTGGAAACACCATATATTTT
CDR3: CASSLEQGFGNTIYF

J: TRBJ1-2
size: NA
D: NA
V: TRBV7-9
DNA: TGTGCCAGCAGCTTATCCGTGACACACGCCTATGGCTACACCTTC
CDR3: CASSLSVTHAYGYTF

J: TRBJ2-5
size: NA
D: NA
V: TRBV28
DNA: TGTGCCAGCAGTTTAGTGGGGCCAGGGCTCCAAGAGACCCAGTACTTC
CDR3: CASSLVGPGLQETQYF

J: TRBJ1-2
size: NA
D: NA
V: TRBV30
DNA: TGTGCCTGGAGCGCGACCAGGGGAGATGGCTACACCTTC
CDR3: CAWSATRGDGYTF

J: TRBJ1-2
size: NA
D: NA
V: TRBV6-2/TRBV6-3
DNA: TGTGCCAGCAGTCCCCGGGACTATGGCTACACCTTC
CDR3: CASSPRDYGYTF

J: TRBJ1-2
size: NA
D: NA
V: TRBV19
DNA: TGTGCCAGTAGCGTCGGGCAGGCGGCGAACTATGGCTACACCTTC
CDR3: CASSVGQAANYGYTF

J: TRBJ1-2
size: NA
D: NA
V: TRBV18
DNA: TGTGCCAGCTCACCGGGGACGCCGGGCTATGGCTACACCTTC
CDR3: CASSPGTPGYGYTF

J: TRBJ1-2
size: NA
D: TRBD1
V: TRBV5-6
DNA: TGTGCCAGCAGCCCCTGGACAGGGATAGACACCTTC
CDR3: CASSPWTGIDTF

J: TRBJ2-1
size: NA
D: TRBD2
V: TRBV7-3
DNA: TGTGCCAGCAGCCTTTCGGGCGGGGGAGGAACCTACAATGAGCAGTTCTTC
CDR3: CASSLSGGGGTYNEQFF

J: TRBJ1-2
size: NA
D: NA
V: TRBV6-5
DNA: TGTGCCAGCAGTTACGGGGAGGGCGGCTACACCTTC
CDR3: CASSYGEGGYTF

J: TRBJ2-1
size: NA
D: TRBD2
V: TRBV19
DNA: TGTGCCAGTAGTATTCTTGGAGCGGGGGGGCGAAATGAGCAGTTCTTC
CDR3: CASSILGAGGRNEQFF

J: TRBJ1-4
size: NA
D: TRBD1
V: TRBV20-1
DNA: TGCAGTGCTAGTATCGGGACAGAGAATGAAAAACTGTTTTTT
CDR3: CSASIGTENEKLFF

J: TRBJ1-3
size: NA
D: NA
V: TRBV28
DNA: TGTGCCAGCGGCTATAGCCACTCTGGAAACACCATATATTTT
CDR3: CASGYSHSGNTIYF